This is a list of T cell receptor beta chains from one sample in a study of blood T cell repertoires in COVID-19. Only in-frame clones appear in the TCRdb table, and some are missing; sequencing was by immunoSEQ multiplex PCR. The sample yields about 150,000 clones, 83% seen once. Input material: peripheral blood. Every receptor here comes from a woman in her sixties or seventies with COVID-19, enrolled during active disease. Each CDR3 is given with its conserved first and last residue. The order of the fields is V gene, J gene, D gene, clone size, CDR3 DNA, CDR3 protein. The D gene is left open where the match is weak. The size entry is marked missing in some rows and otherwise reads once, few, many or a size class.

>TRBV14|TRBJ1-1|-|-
TGTGCCAGCAGACCGCACACCGCGAACACTGAAGCTTTCTTT
CASRPHTANTEAFF
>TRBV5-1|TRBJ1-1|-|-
TGCGCCAGCAGCTTGGAAAGCGGGGAGGACACTGAAGCTTTCTTT
CASSLESGEDTEAFF
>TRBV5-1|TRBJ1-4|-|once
TGCGCCAGCAGCATGCAGGGGTACGCTAATGAAAAACTGTTTTTT
CASSMQGYANEKLFF
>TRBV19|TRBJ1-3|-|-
TGTGCCAGTATGAGAATGGGGACATTCAATTCTGGAAACACCATATATTTT
CASMRMGTFNSGNTIYF
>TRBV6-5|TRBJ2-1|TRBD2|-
TGTGCCAGCAGTTACTCCAGGACTAGCCCAGTTGAGCAGTTCTTC
CASSYSRTSPVEQFF
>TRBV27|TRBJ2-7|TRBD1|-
TGTGCCAGCAGGCGTACTGGACAGGGAGAATACGAGCAGTACTTC
CASRRTGQGEYEQYF
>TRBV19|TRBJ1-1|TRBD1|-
TGTGCCAGTACCAACAGACAGGGGGAAGCTTTCTTT
CASTNRQGEAFF
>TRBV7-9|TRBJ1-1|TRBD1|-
TGTGCCAGCAGAGTGACAGGGGCGAACACTGAAGCTTTCTTT
CASRVTGANTEAFF
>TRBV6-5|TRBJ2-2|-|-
TGTGCCAGCAGTTACTCAGAGGACGGGGAGCTGTTTTTT
CASSYSEDGELFF
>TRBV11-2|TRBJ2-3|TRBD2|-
TGTGCCAGCAGCTTAGAAGCGGGAGGGCGGACAGATACGCAGTATTTT
CASSLEAGGRTDTQYF
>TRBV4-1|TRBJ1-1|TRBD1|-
TGCGCCAGCAGCCAAGATAGGGACAGGATGAACACTGAAGCTTTCTTT
CASSQDRDRMNTEAFF
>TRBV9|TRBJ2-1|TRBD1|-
TGTGCCAGCAGCAAAGAGGGACAGGAGCACAATGAGCAGTTCTTC
CASSKEGQEHNEQFF
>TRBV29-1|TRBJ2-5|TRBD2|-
TGCAGCGTTGCCCGGGCGGGGGTGAGGCAAGAGACCCAGTACTTC
CSVARAGVRQETQYF
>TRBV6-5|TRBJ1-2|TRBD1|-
TGTGCCAGCAGCCTGGGACAGGCTAACTATGGCTACACCTTC
CASSLGQANYGYTF
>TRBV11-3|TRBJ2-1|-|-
TGTGCCAGCAGCTTCCTTTCGGGTGGTGAGCAGTTCTTC
CASSFLSGGEQFF
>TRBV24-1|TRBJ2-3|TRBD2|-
TGTGCCACCAGTGATTTCCCAGCGGGGGCCTCCACAGATACGCAGTATTTT
CATSDFPAGASTDTQYF
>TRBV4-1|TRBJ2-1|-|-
TGCGCCAGCAGCCAAGGCCCCGGGAGCAATTACAATGAGCAGTTCTTC
CASSQGPGSNYNEQFF
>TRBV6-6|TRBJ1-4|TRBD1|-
TGTGCCAGCAGGCTCAGGGGGCGCGCTGAAAAACTGTTTTTT
CASRLRGRAEKLFF
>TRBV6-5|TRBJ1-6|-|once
TGTGCCAGCAGTTACTCGTGGGGGAGGATGAATTCACCCCTCCACTTT
CASSYSWGRMNSPLHF
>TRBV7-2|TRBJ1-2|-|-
TGTGCCAGCAGCTTCGACAGTGATCGCTACACCTTC
CASSFDSDRYTF
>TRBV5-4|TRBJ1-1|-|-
TGTGCCAGCAGCTTGTTTGCGGGCAGGGAGGACACTGAAGCTTTCTTT
CASSLFAGREDTEAFF
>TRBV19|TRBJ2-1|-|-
TGTGCCAGTAAGGGTCAGGACTCGAGCTCCTACAATGAGCAGTTCTTC
CASKGQDSSSYNEQFF
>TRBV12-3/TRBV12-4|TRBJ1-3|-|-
TGTGCCAGCAGACCCGGGTCGAACACCATATATTTT
CASRPGSNTIYF
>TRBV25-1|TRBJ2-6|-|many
TGTGCCAGCAGTGAAGTCTGGGGTAGCGCGGGGGCCAACGTCCTGACTTTC
CASSEVWGSAGANVLTF
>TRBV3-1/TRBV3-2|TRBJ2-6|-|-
TGTGCCAGCAGCCAGAAAACAGGGTCTGGGGCCAACGTCCTGACTTTC
CASSQKTGSGANVLTF
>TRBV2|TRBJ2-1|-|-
TGTGCCAGCAGTGTTGAGCTCCTCAATGAGCAGTTCTTC
CASSVELLNEQFF
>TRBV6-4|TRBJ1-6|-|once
TGTGCCAGCAGTGACGAGGTTAATTCACCCCTCCACTTT
CASSDEVNSPLHF
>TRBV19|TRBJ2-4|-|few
TGTGCCAGTAGCCGACCCGACAGACTAGCCAAAAACATTCAGTACTTC
CASSRPDRLAKNIQYF
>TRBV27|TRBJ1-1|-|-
TGTGCCAGCAGTTTTAGGGGCTCAGACACTGAAGCTTTCTTT
CASSFRGSDTEAFF
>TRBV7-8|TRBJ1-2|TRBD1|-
TGTGCCAGCAGATTCAGGGACAGGGGGGATGGCTACACCTTC
CASRFRDRGDGYTF
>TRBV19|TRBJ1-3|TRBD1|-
TGTGCCAGTAGTATAACAGGGGATGGAAACACCATATATTTT
CASSITGDGNTIYF
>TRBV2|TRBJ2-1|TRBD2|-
TGTGCCAGCATCACGGGACTAGCGGCCTACAATGAGCAGTTCTTC
CASITGLAAYNEQFF
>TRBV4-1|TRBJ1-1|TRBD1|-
TGCGCCAGCAGCCATCTATCTGGACAGGGAACCACTGAAGCTTTCTTT
CASSHLSGQGTTEAFF
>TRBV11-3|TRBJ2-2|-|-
TGTGCCAGCAGCTTAGCGCGAAGCACCGGGGAGCTGTTTTTT
CASSLARSTGELFF
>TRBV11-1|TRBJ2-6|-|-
TGTGCCAGCAGCTTCCTGAGGAGCTCTGGGGCCAACGTCCTGACTTTC
CASSFLRSSGANVLTF
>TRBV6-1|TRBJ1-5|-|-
TGTGCCAGCAGTGAAGGTAGCAGGGGCCTGATCTATAGCAATCAGCCCCAGCATTTT
CASSEGSRGLIYSNQPQHF
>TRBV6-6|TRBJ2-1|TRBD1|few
TGTGCCAGCAGTAACGGACAGGGTACAACCAATGAGCAGTTCTTC
CASSNGQGTTNEQFF
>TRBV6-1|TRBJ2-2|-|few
TGTGCCAGCAGTGAAGCGCGGGCAAGATTCACCGGGGAGCTGTTTTTT
CASSEARARFTGELFF
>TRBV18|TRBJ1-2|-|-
TGTGCCAGCTCACCACAAGGGGTTGACTATGGCTACACCTTC
CASSPQGVDYGYTF
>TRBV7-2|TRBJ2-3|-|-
TGTGCCAGCAGGAAGCCCGCATCGGATACGCAGTATTTT
CASRKPASDTQYF
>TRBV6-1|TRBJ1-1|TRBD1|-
TGTGCCAGCAGTGAAACAGGGGGCCCGCTAATTGAAGCTTTCTTT
CASSETGGPLIEAFF
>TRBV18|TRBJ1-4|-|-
TGTGCCAGCTCACCACCGGCAGGGGAAGGAGAAAAACTGTTTTTT
CASSPPAGEGEKLFF
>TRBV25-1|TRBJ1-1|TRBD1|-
TGTGCCAGCAGTGTCATAGGGACAGGGGACACTGAAGCTTTCTTT
CASSVIGTGDTEAFF
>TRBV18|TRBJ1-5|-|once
TGTGCCAGCTCACCACCGGGCAGGGGTAGCAATCAGCCCCAGCATTTT
CASSPPGRGSNQPQHF
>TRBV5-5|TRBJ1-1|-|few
TGTGCCAGCAGCTTGAGGGGTGAAGCTTTCTTT
CASSLRGEAFF
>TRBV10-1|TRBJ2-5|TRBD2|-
TGCGCCAGCAGTGGAAATAGCGGGGGAGAGACCCAGTACTTC
CASSGNSGGETQYF
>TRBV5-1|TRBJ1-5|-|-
TGCGCCAGCAGCCCGGAAGGGGCCTCCAATCAGCCCCAGCATTTT
CASSPEGASNQPQHF
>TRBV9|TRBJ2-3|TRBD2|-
TGTGCCAGCAGCCCACTAGCGGGTCGTGTCACAGATACGCAGTATTTT
CASSPLAGRVTDTQYF
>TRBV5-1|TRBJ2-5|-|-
TGCGCCAGCAGCTTTTTGACAGACCAAGAGACCCAGTACTTC
CASSFLTDQETQYF
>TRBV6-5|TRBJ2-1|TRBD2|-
TGTGCCAGCACCTACGGGACTAGCAGCTACAATGAGCAGTTCTTC
CASTYGTSSYNEQFF
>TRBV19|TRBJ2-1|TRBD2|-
TGTGCCAGTAGTCAGATGGGTAGCGGGAGACTCAATGAGCAGTTCTTC
CASSQMGSGRLNEQFF
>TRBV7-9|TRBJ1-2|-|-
TGTGCCAGCAGCTTAGGTGTAGCAGCTAACTATGGCTACACCTTC
CASSLGVAANYGYTF
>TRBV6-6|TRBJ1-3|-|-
TGTGCCAGCAGTTACTCTACCTACTCTGGAAACACCATATATTTT
CASSYSTYSGNTIYF
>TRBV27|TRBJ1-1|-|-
TGTGCCAGCAGTTTCGGGCAGAGGGCGACTGAAGCTTTCTTT
CASSFGQRATEAFF
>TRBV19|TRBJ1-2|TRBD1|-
TGTGCCAGTAGTATCCAAGGGACAGGGATTTATGGCTACACCTTC
CASSIQGTGIYGYTF